The 15 T cell receptor beta chains given below trace back to one sample, sequenced in a study of type 1 regulatory T cells. Points from the study as a whole: Compared with non-Tr1 cells, Tr1 cells showed a narrower TCR repertoire.

TCRdb re-analysed the reads in MiXCR, keeping a single row per CDR3 protein. The repertoire includes 70,000 or so distinct CDR3 sequences, around 20% of them detected once, and 7.5% to 8.5% sits in the top ten. These receptors' antigens are unknown. The sample consisted of cultured type 1 regulatory T (Tr1) cells, either the whole culture or a sorted fraction (not recorded which). The receptor source for this set is a human donor in good health.

In its sample, this clonotype was seen a few times. V and J are TRBV7-2 and TRBJ2-1, with D perhaps matching TRBD2 (6 bases). This CDR3 has 15 amino acids. Trimming removed 3 bases from V and 8 bases from J, with 17 bases in between. The germline V gene has CDR1 SGHTA and CDR2 FQGNSA. CDR3 sequence reads: CASSFWRGGRDEQFF. CDR3 sequence (DNA): TGTGCCAGCAGCTTTTGGCGGGGCGGTAGGGATGAGCAGTTCTTC.

The CDR3 sequence is CASSTGLAGAKNIQYF. CDR3 sequence (DNA): TGTGCCAGCAGCACCGGACTAGCGGGAGCCAAAAACATTCAGTACTTC. The genes are TRBV7-8 and TRBJ2-4; 11 bases line up with TRBD2. The V gene end was trimmed by 5 bases and the J gene end by 0 bases; junction bases not matched to a gene: 3. Germline loops: CDR1 SGHVS, CDR2 FQNEAQ. This CDR3 is built from 16 residues.

This clonotype was counted many times. The CDR3 region is CASRNLAGFSYEQYF. The CDR3 nucleotides read TGTGCCAGCAGGAATCTAGCGGGATTCTCCTACGAGCAGTACTTC. V gene TRBV11-2 combines with J gene TRBJ2-7; 9 positions match TRBD2. CDR3 length: 15 amino acids. Trimming cost V 6 bases and J 0 bases; bases outside gene matches: 6. Germline loops: CDR1 SGHAT, CDR2 FQNNGV.

The genes are TRBV4-2 and TRBJ2-5; 9 nucleotides align to TRBD2. CDR3 length: 17 amino acids. The ends lost 1 base at V and 5 bases at J; junction bases unmatched: 11. Germline V CDR1 and CDR2: LGHNA, YNFKEQ. CDR3 in DNA: TGTGCCAGCAGCCAAGCCAGGGGTAGCGGGAGTTTGGAGACCCAGTACTTC. It yields the protein CASSQARGSGSLETQYF.

This clonotype showed up just a few times. The gene calls are TRBV12-3 or TRBV12-4 and TRBJ2-1; 7 bases are shared with TRBD2. With V trimmed by 8 bases and J by 3 bases, 4 bases remained unmatched. The CDR3 has 13 amino acids. The DNA for the CDR3 is TGTGCCAGCGAGAGCGGGAACTACAATGAGCAGTTCTTC. Its protein product is CASESGNYNEQFF.

This clonotype has more than one count but fewer than ten. The genes are TRBV29-1 and TRBJ2-2; D uncertain. The ends were cut back, 4 bases at V and 5 bases at J, with 11 bases in the middle. CDR1 is SQVTM and CDR2 is ANQGSEA in the germline V gene. The CDR3 runs to 13 residues. CDR3 residues: CSVAYSSTGELFF. CDR3 nucleotides: TGCAGCGTTGCCTACTCCTCGACCGGGGAGCTGTTTTTT.

The chain couples TRBV29-1 to TRBJ1-2, with D perhaps TRBD1 (6 bases). CDR3 length: 13 residues. Germline V gene data show CDR1 as SQVTM and CDR2 as ANQGSEA. Trimming removed 6 bases from V and 4 bases from J, with 15 bases in between. CDR3 DNA sequence: TGCAGCGTGTCCCTGGGAGGGGGCTATGGCTACACCTTC. It yields the protein CSVSLGGGYGYTF. Full variable domain (missing parts from reference TRBV29-1 and TRBJ1-2): SAVISQKPSRDICQRGTSLTIQCQVDSQVTMMFWYRQQPGQSLTLIATANQGSEATYESGFVIDKFPISRPNLTFSTLTVSNMSPEDSSIYLCSVSLGGGYGYTFGSGTRLTVV.

The J gene is TRBJ2-7, the V gene TRBV28; 8 bases fit TRBD1. This CDR3 spans 12 amino acids. The germline CDR1 and CDR2 sequences are MDHEN and SYDVKM. V trimming: 7 bases; J trimming: 2 bases; junction bases outside the gene matches: 1. The chain's CDR3 is CASTGQAYEQYF. Written as DNA, the CDR3 is TGTGCCAGCACGGGACAGGCCTACGAGCAGTACTTC.

This clonotype was seen a handful of times. V usage is TRBV4-2 and J usage is TRBJ2-2; D gene uncertain. Deletions cut 2 bases from V and 5 bases from J, with 6 bases between. Germline V gene sequence: CDR1 LGHNA, CDR2 YNFKEQ. This CDR3 region has 13 residues. Here the CDR3 DNA reads TGTGCCAGCAGCCAACTGAAGACCGGGGAGCTGTTTTTT. This translates into CASSQLKTGELFF.

V is TRBV12-3 or TRBV12-4 and J is TRBJ2-5; unclear D gene. CDR3 length equals 15 residues. V lost 5 bases and J lost 0, with 13 bases in between. CDR3 sequence: CASSRRPTNQETQYF. CDR3 bases: TGTGCCAGCAGTCGCCGACCTACGAACCAAGAGACCCAGTACTTC.

This clonotype was counted between two and nine times. The gene calls are TRBV5-1 and TRBJ2-7; D remains ambiguous. The V gene's germline CDR1 is SGHRS and CDR2 YFSETQ. The CDR3 contains 15 residues. The V gene lost 1 base and the J gene lost 1 base, with 12 bases spanning the gap. CDR3 in amino acids: CASSLQPTVSYEQYF. CDR3 DNA sequence: TGCGCCAGCAGCTTGCAGCCGACGGTTTCCTACGAGCAGTACTTC.

This clonotype was picked up many times. The chain combines TRBV7-9 with TRBJ1-2, with D perhaps matching TRBD1 (5 bases). Germline lookup yields CDR1 SEHNR and CDR2 FQNEAQ (reference sequence). The CDR3 sequence is 14 residues long. V shed 2 bases and J shed 7 bases, with 14 bases lying between them. The chain's CDR3 is CASSLMRGAGGYTF. CDR3 DNA: TGTGCCAGCAGCTTAATGAGGGGCGCTGGTGGCTACACCTTC.

This clonotype was seen at least ten times. The chain employs TRBV7-9 and TRBJ1-1; no definite D call. The CDR3 runs to 11 residues. V was trimmed by 3 bases and J by 8 bases, leaving 7 bases between them. In germline, CDR1 is SEHNR, CDR2 FQNEAQ (reference sequence). CDR3 residues: CASSFTTEAFF. The DNA of the CDR3 is TGTGCCAGCAGCTTTACCACGGAAGCTTTCTTT.

This clonotype was detected once. V gene TRBV19 combines with J gene TRBJ2-7; D not resolved. With 8 bases removed from V and 1 base from J, the gap between germline ends came to 12 bases. The CDR3 has 13 amino acids. Germline assignment: CDR1 LNHDA and CDR2 SQIVND (reference sequence). Here the CDR3 reads CASGPAVSYEQYF. The CDR3 bases are TGTGCCAGTGGCCCAGCTGTTTCCTACGAGCAGTACTTC.

This clonotype was counted between two and nine times. The J gene is TRBJ1-1, the V gene TRBV20-1; 7 bases line up with TRBD1. Germline values: CDR1 DFQATT, CDR2 SNEGSKA (reference sequence). There are 15 residues in the CDR3. The CDR3 coding sequence is TGCATACTAGGAGGCCCGGGACAGAAGAACACTGAAGCTTTCTTT. This gives the protein CILGGPGQKNTEAFF.